This T cell receptor beta chain was captured in a study of cytomegalovirus exposure and HLA in healthy donors. Whole-study results and caveats: The study found most TCR sequences rare, yet found some public TCRs in many donors. Donor immune exposure was known only as CMV serostatus. For presence/absence analyses, sequencing depth was assumed to be roughly uniform across donors. Data from an earlier analysis indicated that most TCR beta V segments were productive either about 90% or about 30% of the time.

The CDR3 totals 15 residues. Germline-derived CDR1 and CDR2 are SGDLS and YYNGEE. Trimming took 3 bases from V and 3 from J; bases not matched to a gene: 6. Concerning this clone: Antigen: not known.

PCR was performed using 60 Vbeta and 13 Jbeta primers. Using immunoSEQ multiplex PCR, the repertoire was profiled, and TCRdb retains in-frame clones only, with some absent. Among just under 250,000 clones listed, around 80% were seen once. The receptor was derived from a woman between 40 and 50 years old in good health and CMV-seropositive. Sequencing used PBMCs. This sequence joins TRBV9 and TRBJ1-5; 7 positions match TRBD1. CDR3 DNA sequence: TGTGCCAGCAGCGAGGGGACAGCGCTCAATCAGCCCCAGCATTTT. Residues: CASSEGTALNQPQHF.